The 20 T cell receptor beta chains given below trace back to one sample, sequenced in a study of T cell responses to AZD1222 COVID-19 vaccine. TCRdb keeps only in-frame clones here, not all; method: immunoSEQ multiplex PCR. The repertoire consists of 65,000 to 80,000 clones, with approximately 90% occurring once and the leading ten covering roughly 6.8%. Sequenced material: peripheral blood, taken on day 0 of MenACWY control vaccination. These TCRs come from an adult in good health.

This chain links TRBV6-1 with TRBJ1-4, with 9 positions matching TRBD1. The V and J ends lost 1 base and 8 bases, in that order; junction bases with no gene match: 5. Germline V gene lookup returns CDR1 MNHNS and CDR2 SASEGT. This CDR3 contains 15 residues. The CDR3 loop reads CASSEGTGGGEKLFF. The DNA for the CDR3 is TGTGCCAGCAGTGAAGGAACAGGGGGCGGAGAAAAACTGTTTTTT.

In this sample, this clone turned up once. The chain employs TRBV3-1 (or the pseudogene TRBV3-2) and TRBJ1-2; no reliable D call. Germline CDR1 is LGHDT and CDR2 is YNNKEL (reference sequence). The ends were cut back, 2 bases at V and 3 bases at J, with 28 bases in the middle. The CDR3 is 20 residues long. This CDR3 reads CASSQYPFGKRWKFDYGYTF. The CDR3 DNA reads TGTGCCAGCAGCCAATACCCGTTCGGGAAGAGATGGAAGTTTGACTATGGCTACACCTTC.

This chain connects TRBV6-4 to TRBJ1-5, with a possible D match to TRBD1 (5 bases). There are 13 residues in the CDR3. Trimming cost V 6 bases and J 2 bases, with 8 bases left between them. Germline V gene lookup returns CDR1 MRHNA and CDR2 SNTAGT. The CDR3 sequence is CASRGGGNQPQHF. CDR3 coding DNA: TGTGCCAGCAGAGGAGGGGGCAATCAGCCCCAGCATTTT.

The V gene is TRBV10-3, the J gene TRBJ1-1; TRBD1 matches at 7 bases. CDR3 length equals 13 residues. Germline V gene sequence: CDR1 ENHRY, CDR2 SYGVKD. J lost 4 bases, V lost 6 bases, and 5 bases had no gene match. The CDR3, as DNA: TGTGCCATCAGAGACAGGGAGGCCACTGAAGCTTTCTTT. Amino acids: CAIRDREATEAFF.

V gene TRBV5-6 combines with J gene TRBJ2-7; D remains unclear. The germline V gene has CDR1 SGHDT and CDR2 YYEEEE. Trimming took off 0 bases at V and 2 bases at J, with 9 bases between the two ends. The CDR3 is made up of 14 amino acids. The CDR3 reads CASSLVGRTYEQYF. For the CDR3, the DNA is TGTGCCAGCAGCTTGGTGGGCCGTACCTACGAGCAGTACTTC.

This chain joins TRBV9 and TRBJ2-5; the D is unclear. The CDR3 sequence is 12 residues long. V shed 3 bases and J shed 1 base, with 4 bases lying between them. Germline V lookup: CDR1 SGDLS, CDR2 YYNGEE. The CDR3 protein is CASSALQETQYF. The DNA for the CDR3 is TGTGCCAGCAGCGCCCTCCAAGAGACCCAGTACTTC.

The sample holds one count of this clone. The chain links TRBV28 to TRBJ2-3; unclear D gene. In germline, CDR1 is MDHEN, CDR2 SYDVKM. V gave up 8 bases and J gave up 0 bases, with 12 bases separating them. The CDR3 totals 14 residues. The CDR3 loop is CASRFTVSTDTQYF. In nucleotides, the CDR3 is TGTGCCAGCCGATTTACGGTTAGCACAGATACGCAGTATTTT.

The V call is TRBV4-3, the J call TRBJ1-6; 10 bases agree with TRBD1. This CDR3 has 16 amino acids. Trimming at V came to 3 bases and at J to 9 bases, leaving 8 bases not matched to a gene. Germline V lookup: CDR1 LGHNA, CDR2 YSLEER. Here the CDR3 DNA reads TGCGCCAGCAGCCATACGACAGGGGGCCTCCCTTCACCCCTCCACTTT. Translation gives CASSHTTGGLPSPLHF.

This rearrangement joins TRBV6-5 to TRBJ1-1; D is uncertain. CDR1 and CDR2 (germline): MNHEY, SVGAGI. The CDR3 has 15 amino acids. The V gene lost 6 bases and the J gene lost 0 bases, with 14 bases spanning the gap. The chain's CDR3 is CASSPAHQLNTEAFF. As DNA, the CDR3 is TGTGCCAGCAGCCCAGCACACCAGTTGAACACTGAAGCTTTCTTT.

The rearrangement joins TRBV5-8 to TRBJ1-5; TRBD1 is a possible D gene (6 bases). V dropped 4 bases and J dropped 7 bases, with 18 bases sitting between them. Germline-derived CDR1 and CDR2 are SGHTS and YDEGEE. The CDR3 runs to 15 residues. The DNA for the CDR3 is TGTGCCAGCAGCACTGGGGTGTCAGGGGAACAGCCCCAGCATTTT. This encodes CASSTGVSGEQPQHF. Looking up the rest from reference TRBV5-8 and TRBJ1-5 gives the full variable domain: EAGVTQSPTHLIKTRGQQATLRCSPISGHTSVYWYQQALGLGLQFLLWYDEGEERNRGNFPPRFSGRQFPNYSSELNVNALELEDSALYLCASSTGVSGEQPQHFGDGTRLSIL.

V gene TRBV18 combines with J gene TRBJ2-1; 7 nucleotides line up with TRBD2. This CDR3 has 13 residues. Trimming took 7 bases from V and 4 from J; bases not matched to a gene: 4. The germline V gene has CDR1 KGHSH and CDR2 LQKENI. In DNA form, the CDR3 reads TGTGCCAGCTTAAACGGGGGGTACAATGAGCAGTTCTTC. It translates to CASLNGGYNEQFF.

The rearrangement joins TRBV30 to TRBJ2-1; TRBD2 matches 11 bases. In germline, CDR1 is GTSNPN, CDR2 SVGIG (reference sequence). The J segment lost 8 bases and the V segment lost 8 bases, leaving 8 bases of the junction unmatched. The CDR3 covers 13 residues. The CDR3 sequence: CAGGTSGWYEQFF. CDR3 DNA sequence: TGTGCCGGGGGGACTAGCGGCTGGTATGAGCAGTTCTTC. The variable domain in full, with the rest retrieved from reference TRBV30 and TRBJ2-1, is SQTIHQWPATLVQPVGSPLSLECTVEGTSNPNLYWYRQAAGRGLQLLFYSVGIGQISSEVPQNLSASRPQDRQFILSSKKLLLSDSGFYLCAGGTSGWYEQFFGPGTRLTVL.

The chain couples TRBV28 to TRBJ2-4; tentatively, D is TRBD1 (6 bases). This CDR3 spans 17 amino acids. Germline values: CDR1 MDHEN, CDR2 SYDVKM. V lost 4 bases and J 0 bases, leaving 16 bases between the germline ends. DNA for the CDR3: TGTGCCAGCAGTTCCTTGGGGCAGGGGTTAGCCAAAAACATTCAGTACTTC. Residues: CASSSLGQGLAKNIQYF. The variable domain in full, completed from reference TRBV28 and TRBJ2-4, reads DVKVTQSSRYLVKRTGEKVFLECVQDMDHENMFWYRQDPGLGLRLIYFSYDVKMKEKGDIPEGYSVSREKKERFSLILESASTNQTSMYLCASSSLGQGLAKNIQYFGAGTRLSVL.

The genes are TRBV18 and TRBJ2-1, with D uncertain. The ends were cut back, 1 base at V and 5 bases at J, with 15 bases in the middle. There are 16 residues in the CDR3. CDR1 and CDR2 (germline): KGHSH, LQKENI. CDR3 DNA: TGTGCCAGCTCACCACGCGGTACCGACCGAAACAATGAGCAGTTCTTC. Protein sequence: CASSPRGTDRNNEQFF.

The chain recombines TRBV5-1 with TRBJ2-7; D uncertain. Per germline, CDR1 SGHRS and CDR2 YFSETQ. V was shortened by 0 bases and J by 3 bases, with 10 bases between the two germline ends. The CDR3 spans 14 residues. CDR3 sequence reads: CASSLAGGFYEQYF. The DNA for the CDR3 is TGCGCCAGCAGCTTGGCCGGCGGATTCTACGAGCAGTACTTC.

The chain joins TRBV4-1 to TRBJ2-7; D not certain. The CDR3 covers 15 residues. Germline V gene sequence: CDR1 MGHRA, CDR2 YSYEKL. Trimming left V 1 base short and J 0 bases short, with 10 bases between. DNA of the CDR3: TGCGCCAGCAGCCAAGGTATCGCGGACTCCTACGAGCAGTACTTC. Protein product: CASSQGIADSYEQYF.

The chain uses TRBV28 and TRBJ2-3; TRBD2 matches at 10 bases. Per the germline V gene, CDR1 is MDHEN and CDR2 is SYDVKM. The CDR3 is 14 residues long. J gave up 4 bases and V 4 bases, and 2 bases lay outside the gene matches. DNA for the CDR3: TGTGCCAGCAGTTCTAGCGGGAGTGCAGATACGCAGTATTTT. It is translated as CASSSSGSADTQYF.

The rearrangement joins TRBV30 to TRBJ1-3; D is perhaps TRBD1 (5 bases). The CDR3 has 16 amino acids. Germline V gene data show CDR1 as GTSNPN and CDR2 as SVGIG (reference sequence). Deletions cut 0 bases from V and 0 bases from J, with 12 bases between. CDR3 nucleotide sequence: TGTGCCTGGAGTGTAGCAGGGCCGAGCTCTGGAAACACCATATATTTT. This encodes CAWSVAGPSSGNTIYF.

J is TRBJ1-5 and V is TRBV2; unclear D gene. The ends were cut back, 7 bases at V and 1 base at J, with 11 bases in the middle. CDR3 length: 14 amino acids. Per germline, CDR1 SNHLY and CDR2 FYNNEI. In DNA form, the CDR3 reads TGTGCCAGCAAATCAGAAGGGAGCAATCAGCCCCAGCATTTT. It translates to CASKSEGSNQPQHF.

This clone came up once. The gene calls are TRBV6-2 or TRBV6-3 and TRBJ2-1; tentatively, D is TRBD2 (6 bases). Trimming cost V 6 bases and J 6 bases, with 9 bases left between them. The CDR3 extends over 12 amino acids. Germline CDR1 MNHEY, CDR2 SVGEGT. As DNA, the CDR3 is TGTGCCAGCAGCCGGACTACCAATGAGCAGTTCTTC. Translating it yields CASSRTTNEQFF.